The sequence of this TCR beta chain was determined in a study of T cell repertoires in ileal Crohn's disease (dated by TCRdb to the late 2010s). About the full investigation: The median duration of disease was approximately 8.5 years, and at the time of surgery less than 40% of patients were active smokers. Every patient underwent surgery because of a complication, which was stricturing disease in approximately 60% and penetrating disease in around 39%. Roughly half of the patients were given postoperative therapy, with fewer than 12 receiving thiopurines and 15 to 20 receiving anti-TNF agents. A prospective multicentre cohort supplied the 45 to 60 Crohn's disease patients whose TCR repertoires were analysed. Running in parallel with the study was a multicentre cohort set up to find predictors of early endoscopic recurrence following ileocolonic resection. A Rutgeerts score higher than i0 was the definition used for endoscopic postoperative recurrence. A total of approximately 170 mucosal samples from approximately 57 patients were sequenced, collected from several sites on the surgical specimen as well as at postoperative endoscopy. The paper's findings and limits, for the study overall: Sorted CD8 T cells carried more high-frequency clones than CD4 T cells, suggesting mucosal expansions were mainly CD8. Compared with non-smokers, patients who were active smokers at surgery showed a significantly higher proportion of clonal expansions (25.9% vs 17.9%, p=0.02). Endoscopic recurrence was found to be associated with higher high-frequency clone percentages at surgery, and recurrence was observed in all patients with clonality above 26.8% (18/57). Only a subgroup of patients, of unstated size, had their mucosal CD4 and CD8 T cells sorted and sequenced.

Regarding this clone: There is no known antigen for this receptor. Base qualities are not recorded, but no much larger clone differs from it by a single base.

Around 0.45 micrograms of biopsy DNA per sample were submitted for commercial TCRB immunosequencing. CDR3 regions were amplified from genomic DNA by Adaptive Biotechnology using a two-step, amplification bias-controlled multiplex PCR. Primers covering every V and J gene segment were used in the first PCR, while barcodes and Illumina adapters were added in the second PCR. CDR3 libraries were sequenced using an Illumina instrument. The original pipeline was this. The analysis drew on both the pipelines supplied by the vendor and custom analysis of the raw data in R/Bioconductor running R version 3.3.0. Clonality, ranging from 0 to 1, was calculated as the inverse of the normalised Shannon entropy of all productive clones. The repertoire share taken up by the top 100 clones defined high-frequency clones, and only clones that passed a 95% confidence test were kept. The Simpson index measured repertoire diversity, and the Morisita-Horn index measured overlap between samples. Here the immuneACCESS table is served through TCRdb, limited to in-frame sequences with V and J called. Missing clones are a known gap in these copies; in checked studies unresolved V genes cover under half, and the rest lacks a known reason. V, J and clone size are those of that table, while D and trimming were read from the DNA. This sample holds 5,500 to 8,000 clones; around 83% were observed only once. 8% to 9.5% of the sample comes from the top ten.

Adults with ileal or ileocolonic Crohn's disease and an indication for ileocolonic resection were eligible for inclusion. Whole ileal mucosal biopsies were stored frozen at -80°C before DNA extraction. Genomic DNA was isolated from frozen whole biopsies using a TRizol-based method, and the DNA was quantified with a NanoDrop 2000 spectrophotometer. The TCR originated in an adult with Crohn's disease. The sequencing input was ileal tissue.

CDR3 sequence: CASSVGGTGEQYF. DNA sequence: TGTGCCAGCAGCGTAGGAGGTACCGGCGAGCAGTACTTC. Here the chain combines TRBV9 and TRBJ2-7; the D gene remains uncertain. Including the terminal cysteine and phenylalanine, the CDR3 comprises 13 residues. Only the CDR3 DNA is retained, 39 bases long and in frame from the first base. V is clipped by 0 bases and J by 6 bases, and the sequence between their germline boundaries is 10 bases long. According to the germline V gene, CDR1 reads SGDLS and CDR2 reads YYNGEE.